A single sample is the source of the 12 T cell receptor beta chains below, sequenced in a study of cytomegalovirus exposure and HLA in healthy donors. 13 Jbeta primers and 60 Vbeta primers were used for the PCR. Profiled with immunoSEQ multiplex PCR; TCRdb holds only in-frame clones, not every one. The repertoire has around 190,000 clones, roughly 90% of them found once; the top ten carry around 0.99%. The material sequenced was PBMCs. The receptors stem from a boy aged 2 to 9 in good health and CMV-seronegative.

This chain joins TRBV10-3 and TRBJ2-1; TRBD2 is a possible D gene (6 bases). Between the trimmed V and J ends, which lost 3 bases and 10 bases, there was a span of 25 bases. The CDR3 spans 17 residues. Per the germline V gene, CDR1 is ENHRY and CDR2 is SYGVKD. The CDR3 protein is CAISDTTEGPPLGEQFF. CDR3 DNA sequence: TGTGCCATCAGTGATACGACGGAGGGCCCCCCATTGGGGGAGCAGTTCTTC.

The V and J genes are TRBV29-1 and TRBJ1-1; D remains unclear. The V end was cut by 6 bases, the J end by 1 base, with 12 bases between. Germline loops: CDR1 SQVTM, CDR2 ANQGSEA. The CDR3 loop spans 13 amino acids. The CDR3 bases are TGCAGCGTGGGTGGACTGAAGAACACTGAAGCTTTCTTT. Its protein is CSVGGLKNTEAFF.

This clone appeared a few times. The V gene is TRBV6-1, the J gene TRBJ1-4, with TRBD1 identical over 12 bases. Per germline, CDR1 MNHNS and CDR2 SASEGT. V was pared by 4 bases and J by 7 bases, with 7 bases of the junction left unmatched. The CDR3 is 16 residues long. As DNA, the CDR3 is TGTGCCAGCAGTGTGACCGGGACAGGGGGCGGTGAAAAACTGTTTTTT. This sequence encodes CASSVTGTGGGEKLFF.

Concerning this clone itself: One end of the junction is discordant with germline, which a read error may explain. The chain recombines TRBV7-9 with TRBJ1-4; TRBD1 might be the D (6 bases). The CDR3 covers 14 residues. The germline V gene has CDR1 SEHNR and CDR2 FQNEAQ (reference sequence). CDR3 region: CSSSRTGKNEKLFF. The CDR3 DNA is TGTTCCAGCAGCCGTACAGGGAAAAATGAAAAACTGTTTTTT.

There are a few counts of this clone. The rearrangement joins TRBV9 to TRBJ2-6; 7 bases line up with TRBD1. Germline CDR1 SGDLS, CDR2 YYNGEE. This CDR3 comprises 17 residues. Trimming at V came to 4 bases and at J to 8 bases, leaving 15 bases not matched to a gene. The CDR3 sequence is CASSLPGAGGGTNVLTF. The CDR3 DNA reads as TGTGCCAGCAGCCTCCCCGGGGCAGGGGGTGGTACCAACGTCCTGACTTTC.

The chain employs TRBV28 and TRBJ1-2; D remains unclear. CDR1 MDHEN and CDR2 SYDVKM come from the germline V gene. The CDR3 has 12 residues. The germline V and J ends were trimmed by 7 bases and 5 bases, with 11 bases remaining between them. The CDR3: CASTTRGYGYTF. As DNA, the CDR3 is TGTGCCAGCACAACCCGAGGGTATGGCTACACCTTC.

The chain combines TRBV30 with TRBJ1-2; TRBD1 matches at 8 bases. This CDR3 is built from 15 residues. The V and J ends lost 8 bases and 8 bases, in that order; junction bases with no gene match: 19. CDR1 and CDR2 (germline): GTSNPN, SVGIG (reference sequence). In nucleotides, the CDR3 is TGTGCCGCGACGGACAGGGTCTCAGTGAGGGAAGGCTACACCTTC. Translation gives CAATDRVSVREGYTF.

V usage is TRBV19 and J usage is TRBJ2-3, with a possible D match to TRBD1 (6 bases). Germline CDR1 reads LNHDA; CDR2 reads SQIVND (reference sequence). The V end was cut by 5 bases, the J end by 4 bases, with 19 bases between. This CDR3 is 16 amino acids long. CDR3 loop: CASSAFSVTGPDTQYF. The CDR3 nucleotides are TGTGCCAGTAGTGCCTTCTCCGTTACAGGGCCAGATACGCAGTATTTT.

The V and J genes are TRBV25-1 and TRBJ1-2; D is ambiguous. V was clipped by 2 bases and J by 3 bases, with 7 bases between them. The germline gives CDR1 MGHDK, CDR2 SYGVNS. This CDR3 is 13 amino acids long. The CDR3 region has the DNA TGTGCCAGCAGTGAAGGCAGGTACTATGGCTACACCTTC. Encoded protein: CASSEGRYYGYTF.

Concerning this clone itself: Germline and junction disagree at one end, which may indicate a read error. The V call is TRBV14, the J call TRBJ2-7; D is perhaps TRBD2 (5 bases). CDR1 is SGHDN and CDR2 is FVKESK in the germline V gene. The CDR3 length is 14 residues. As DNA, the CDR3 is TGTGCCAGCAGTCAAGACGGGATCTCCTACGAGCAGTACTTC. Translated, it gives CASSQDGISYEQYF. The whole variable domain, filled in from reference TRBV14 and TRBJ2-7, reads EAGVTQFPSHSVIEKGQTVTLRCDPISGHDNLYWYRRVMGKEIKFLLHFVKESKQDESGMPNNRFLAERTGGTYSTLKVQPAELEDSGVYFCASSQDGISYEQYFGPGTRLTVT.

This chain connects TRBV29-1 to TRBJ2-3; 7 nucleotides match TRBD2. Losses at the gene ends were 6 bases for V and 5 bases for J; bases not matched to a gene: 14. This CDR3 is built from 15 residues. Looked up from germline, CDR1 is SQVTM and CDR2 is ANQGSEA. The CDR3, as DNA: TGCAGCGTCGCCATGGGGAGCGGGGAAGGAGATACGCAGTATTTT. Residues: CSVAMGSGEGDTQYF.

The chain combines TRBV19 with TRBJ1-1; 7 bases are a match to TRBD1. V shed 5 bases and J 0 bases; nucleotides not matched to a gene: 3. CDR1 is LNHDA, CDR2 SQIVND, per germline (reference sequence). CDR3 length equals 14 residues. The CDR3 DNA is TGTGCCAGTAGTGAAGGGGGCGTGAACACTGAAGCTTTCTTT. Translated, it gives CASSEGGVNTEAFF.